The 21 T cell receptor beta chains below were found in one sample sequenced in a study of blood T cell repertoires in COVID-19. Using immunoSEQ multiplex PCR, the repertoire was profiled, and TCRdb retains in-frame clones only, with some absent. The table shows approximately 260,000 clones, with about nine tenths occurring only once. The specimen was PBMCs or T cells enriched from blood (not recorded which). Every receptor here comes from a woman aged 25 to 39 with acute COVID-19.

The chain has TRBV27 and TRBJ2-7; D is possibly TRBD1 (6 bases). Looked up from germline, CDR1 is MNHEY and CDR2 is SMNVEV (reference sequence). This CDR3 is built from 15 residues. V was cut by 5 bases and J by 3 bases, with 17 bases left in between. The CDR3 DNA reads as TGTGCCAGCAGTGTCCACAGGGCGATTATCTACGAGCAGTACTTC. This sequence encodes CASSVHRAIIYEQYF.

The V call is TRBV28, the J call TRBJ1-2; D possibly corresponds to TRBD1 (6 bases). This CDR3 is 15 amino acids long. Trimming took off 6 bases at V and 5 bases at J, with 19 bases between the two ends. Germline V CDR1 and CDR2: MDHEN, SYDVKM. The CDR3 spells CASRPQMGGGYGYTF. In nucleotides, the CDR3 is TGTGCCAGCAGACCCCAAATGGGAGGGGGATATGGCTACACCTTC.

The CDR3 sequence is CASNDGASGSLSAGETQYF. In nucleotides, the CDR3 is TGTGCCAGCAACGATGGGGCTAGCGGGAGTCTGAGTGCGGGAGAGACCCAGTACTTC. The V call is TRBV3-1 (or the pseudogene TRBV3-2), the J call TRBJ2-5, with 10 positions matching TRBD2. The CDR3 runs 19 residues. CDR1 and CDR2 from the germline V gene are LGHDT and YNNKEL (reference sequence). Germline trimming cut 7 bases from V and 4 bases from J; bases unmatched to any gene: 21.

Concerning this clone: The same CDR3 can be traced to other DNA sequences in this sample. The genes are TRBV6-1 and TRBJ1-1; no clear D gene. From germline, CDR1 is MNHNS and CDR2 SASEGT. The V end lost 2 bases, the J end lost 1 base, and 5 bases lay between the germline ends. This CDR3 region has 13 residues. The CDR3 sequence: CASSERGNTEAFF. The CDR3 DNA is TGTGCCAGCAGTGAACGGGGGAACACTGAAGCTTTCTTT.

This clone turned up a few times. V gene TRBV10-1 combines with J gene TRBJ2-1, with 11 bases matching TRBD2. V was clipped by 0 bases and J by 3 bases; unmatched bases: 1. The length of the CDR3 is 16 residues. In germline, CDR1 is WNHNN, CDR2 SYGVQD (reference sequence). This CDR3 is CASSESLAGGYNEQFF. The CDR3 DNA is TGCGCCAGCAGTGAGTCGCTAGCGGGGGGCTACAATGAGCAGTTCTTC.

The rearrangement uses TRBV7-2 and TRBJ2-1; possibly TRBD1 for D (6 bases). V shed 1 base and J shed 9 bases, with 16 bases lying between them. CDR3 length: 15 amino acids. Germline assignment: CDR1 SGHTA and CDR2 FQGNSA. The CDR3 here is CASSLDGLPGAEQFF. The DNA for the CDR3 is TGTGCCAGCAGCTTAGATGGTCTTCCAGGGGCTGAGCAGTTCTTC.

This clone came up once. This rearrangement joins TRBV7-8 to TRBJ1-6, with a possible D match to TRBD1 (5 bases). Trimming stripped 5 bases from V and 10 bases from J, with 18 bases between. This CDR3 comprises 15 residues. Germline values: CDR1 SGHVS, CDR2 FQNEAQ. CDR3 loop: CASSADGGRGSPLHF. CDR3 coding DNA: TGTGCCAGCAGCGCCGACGGGGGAAGGGGCTCACCCCTCCACTTT.

The V gene is TRBV11-2, the J gene TRBJ2-1; 8 bases match TRBD1. Germline V gene sequence: CDR1 SGHAT, CDR2 FQNNGV. J lost 7 bases, V lost 6 bases, and 11 bases had no gene match. This CDR3 spans 15 amino acids. CDR3 region: CASRKTGGRPNEQFF. Here the CDR3 DNA reads TGTGCCAGCAGAAAAACAGGGGGGAGACCTAATGAGCAGTTCTTC.

The gene calls are TRBV11-3 and TRBJ2-4; 9 nucleotides match TRBD1. CDR1 is SGHNT and CDR2 is YENEEA in the germline V gene. With V trimmed by 5 bases and J by 5 bases, 16 bases remained unmatched. The CDR3 covers 18 residues. This chain's CDR3 is CASSLRSTGGIGENIQYF. Written as DNA, the CDR3 is TGTGCCAGCAGCCTTCGTTCAACAGGGGGCATTGGTGAAAACATTCAGTACTTC.

The chain carries TRBV6-1 and TRBJ1-5; TRBD1 aligns across 7 bases. V shed 3 bases, J shed 4 bases, and the junction held 6 bases outside the gene matches. The CDR3 loop spans 15 amino acids. Germline values: CDR1 MNHNS, CDR2 SASEGT. CDR3 nucleotides: TGTGCCAGCAGTGATTTCACAGGGGAGAATCAGCCCCAGCATTTT. Translating gives CASSDFTGENQPQHF.

The CDR3 DNA sequence: TGTGCCAGCTCACCACCCCGGGGACAGGGGGCTGTCTATGGCTACACCTTC. Amino acids: CASSPPRGQGAVYGYTF. V is TRBV18 and J is TRBJ1-2, with 12 bases lining up with TRBD1. Germline CDR1 is KGHSH and CDR2 is LQKENI. V was pared by 0 bases and J by 4 bases, with 6 bases of the junction left unmatched. The CDR3 runs 17 residues.

This chain uses TRBV29-1 with TRBJ2-3; TRBD1 is a possible D gene (5 bases). Germline CDR1 is SQVTM and CDR2 is ANQGSEA. V was clipped by 6 bases and J by 2 bases, with 18 bases between them. This CDR3 comprises 15 residues. The CDR3 DNA follows: TGCAGCGTCGTTGGGGCGCTTACACCCACAGATACGCAGTATTTT. It yields the protein CSVVGALTPTDTQYF.

This clone has a handful of counts. The J gene is TRBJ2-7, the V gene TRBV5-1; a weak D match, TRBD1 (6 bases). Trimming left V 3 bases short and J 7 bases short, with 17 bases between. CDR1 and CDR2 from the germline V gene are SGHRS and YFSETQ. CDR3 size: 14 residues. The CDR3 region is CASSYGQGRGEQYF. In DNA, the CDR3 is TGCGCCAGCAGCTACGGGCAGGGGAGAGGGGAGCAGTACTTC.

This chain links TRBV7-2 with TRBJ2-4; unclear D gene. Per germline, CDR1 SGHTA and CDR2 FQGNSA. The CDR3 contains 13 residues. Trimming took 0 bases from V and 9 from J, leaving 9 bases between them. CDR3 amino acids: CASSLALEGIQYF. The DNA for the CDR3 is TGTGCCAGCAGCTTAGCCCTAGAAGGCATTCAGTACTTC.

This sequence joins TRBV4-1 and TRBJ2-2; no clear D. The CDR3 covers 13 residues. Looked up from germline, CDR1 is MGHRA and CDR2 is YSYEKL. Trimming stripped 4 bases from V and 2 bases from J, with 5 bases between. CDR3 protein: CASSPSNTGELFF. In DNA form, the CDR3 reads TGCGCCAGCAGCCCCAGTAACACCGGGGAGCTGTTTTTT.

V is TRBV2 and J is TRBJ2-7; 8 nucleotides agree with TRBD2. V trimming: 6 bases; J trimming: 4 bases; junction bases outside the gene matches: 14. The CDR3 is 16 residues long. The germline gives CDR1 SNHLY, CDR2 FYNNEI. The CDR3: CASSKRQRGRLYEQYF. CDR3 nucleotides: TGTGCCAGCAGCAAGCGTCAGCGGGGGAGGCTTTACGAGCAGTACTTC.

This chain links TRBV6-5 with TRBJ2-1, with 13 bases identical to TRBD2. The germline V gene has CDR1 MNHEY and CDR2 SVGAGI. This CDR3 has 15 amino acids. V lost 7 bases, J lost 8 bases, and 8 bases stayed unmatched. The CDR3 region is CASNSLAGGRDEQFF. Written as DNA, the CDR3 is TGTGCCAGCAACTCACTAGCGGGGGGGCGGGATGAGCAGTTCTTC.

The CDR3 reads CASSTEARTAYEQYF. The CDR3 DNA sequence: TGTGCCAGCTCAACCGAGGCCCGGACAGCCTACGAGCAGTACTTC. The chain couples TRBV18 to TRBJ2-7; D might be TRBD1 (6 bases). The CDR3 covers 15 residues. CDR1 is KGHSH and CDR2 is LQKENI in the germline V gene. The V end was cut by 5 bases, the J end by 2 bases, with 16 bases between.

This clone was recorded a few times. V usage is TRBV7-2 and J usage is TRBJ2-7, with 13 bases identical to TRBD2. The CDR3 covers 17 residues. The V and J ends lost 5 bases and 6 bases, in that order; junction bases with no gene match: 13. Germline CDR1 and CDR2: SGHTA and FQGNSA. CDR3 bases: TGTGCCAGCAGCCTGGGAATTCCGGGACTAGCGGGACTCGAGCAGTACTTC. Translated, it gives CASSLGIPGLAGLEQYF.

The rearrangement uses TRBV5-1 and TRBJ2-7; no definite D call. Trimming pared 4 bases from V and 2 bases from J, leaving 13 bases between. This CDR3 has 14 residues. CDR1 is SGHRS and CDR2 is YFSETQ in the germline V gene. CDR3 protein: CASSELGHTYEQYF. The CDR3 coding sequence is TGCGCCAGCAGCGAATTGGGCCATACCTACGAGCAGTACTTC.

This clone was seen only a few times. The genes are TRBV7-9 and TRBJ2-1; D may be TRBD2 (6 bases). This CDR3 spans 15 amino acids. V lost 0 bases and J lost 0, with 6 bases in between. The germline V gene has CDR1 SEHNR and CDR2 FQNEAQ (reference sequence). The CDR3 loop is CASSLATSSYNEQFF. As DNA, the CDR3 is TGTGCCAGCAGCTTAGCGACTAGCTCCTACAATGAGCAGTTCTTC.